Listed below are T cell receptor beta chains from one sample, sequenced in a study of regulatory T cells in long-lasting Graves disease. Each CDR3 protein gets one entry after TCRdb re-called the multiplex PCR reads with MiXCR. The repertoire holds roughly 490,000 distinct CDR3 sequences, with around a fifth as singletons. Sequenced here: peripheral blood mononuclear cells (PBMCs), sampled when the disease was refractory, from a patient treated with antithyroid drugs. The origin of the receptors is a female donor with Graves disease. Each CDR3 is given with its conserved first and last residue.

V gene	CDR3 length	J gene	CDR3 protein
TRBV11-2	16	TRBJ2-1	CASSLVTGENYNEQFF
TRBV2	13	TRBJ1-1	CASKGTGNTEAFF
TRBV12-3/TRBV12-4	14	TRBJ2-3	CASRMAGAADTQYF
TRBV7-8	13	TRBJ1-5	CASSLLINQPQHF
TRBV7-9	15	TRBJ2-2	CATARRTEGSGELFF
TRBV6-2/TRBV6-3	14	TRBJ1-5	CASSLRGSNQPQHF
TRBV20-1	11	TRBJ2-4	CSAQDKNIQYF
TRBV6-1	15	TRBJ2-5	CASSQLGLPRETQYF
TRBV28	11	TRBJ1-1	CACQGPTEAFF
TRBV7-2	17	TRBJ2-2	CASSWRGTGGSTGELFF